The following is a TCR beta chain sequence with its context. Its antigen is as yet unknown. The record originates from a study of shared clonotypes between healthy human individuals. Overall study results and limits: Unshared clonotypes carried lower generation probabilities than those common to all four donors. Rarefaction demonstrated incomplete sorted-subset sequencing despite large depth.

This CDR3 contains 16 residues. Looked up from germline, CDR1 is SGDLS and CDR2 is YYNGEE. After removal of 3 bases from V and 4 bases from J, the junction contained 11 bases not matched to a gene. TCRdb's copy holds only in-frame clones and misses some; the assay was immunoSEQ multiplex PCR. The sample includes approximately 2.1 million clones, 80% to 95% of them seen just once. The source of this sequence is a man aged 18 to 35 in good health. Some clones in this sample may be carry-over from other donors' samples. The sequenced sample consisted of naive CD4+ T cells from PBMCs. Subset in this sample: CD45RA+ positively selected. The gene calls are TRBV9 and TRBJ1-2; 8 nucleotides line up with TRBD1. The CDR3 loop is CASSAGTGVMVYGYTF. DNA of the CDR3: TGTGCCAGCAGCGCAGGGACAGGAGTTATGGTCTATGGCTACACCTTC.